This T cell receptor (beta chain) derives from a study of breast tumors, draining lymph nodes, adjacent tissues. Study-level results: Tumor T cell lymph node origin was a supported hypothesis, not proven.

As to this clonotype: Antigen specificity is unknown. One end of the junction is discordant with germline, which a read error may explain.

Breast cancer patients provided tissue from their axillary draining lymph nodes. A single record per CDR3 protein comes from TCRdb applying MiXCR to the multiplex PCR reads. Here the sample spans about 230,000 distinct CDR3 sequences, 32% being singletons. The TCR was taken from a female donor with breast cancer. Some clones in this sample may be carry-over from other donors' samples. The source material was axillary lymph node tissue.

CDR3 sequence (DNA): TGTGTCAGCAGCTCCCAGCCGGTGGTAAACACCATATATTTT. Translation: CVSSSQPVVNTIYF. The chain employs TRBV7-2 and TRBJ1-3, with D unresolved. Per germline, CDR1 SGHTA and CDR2 FQGNSA. The CDR3 is 14 residues long. Supplemented by reference TRBV7-2 and TRBJ1-3, the full variable domain reads GAGVSQSPSNKVTEKGKDVELRCDPISGHTALYWYRQSLGQGLEFLIYFQGNSAPDKSGLPSDRFSAERTGGSVSTLTIQRTQQEDSAVYLCVSSSQPVVNTIYFGEGSWLTVV.